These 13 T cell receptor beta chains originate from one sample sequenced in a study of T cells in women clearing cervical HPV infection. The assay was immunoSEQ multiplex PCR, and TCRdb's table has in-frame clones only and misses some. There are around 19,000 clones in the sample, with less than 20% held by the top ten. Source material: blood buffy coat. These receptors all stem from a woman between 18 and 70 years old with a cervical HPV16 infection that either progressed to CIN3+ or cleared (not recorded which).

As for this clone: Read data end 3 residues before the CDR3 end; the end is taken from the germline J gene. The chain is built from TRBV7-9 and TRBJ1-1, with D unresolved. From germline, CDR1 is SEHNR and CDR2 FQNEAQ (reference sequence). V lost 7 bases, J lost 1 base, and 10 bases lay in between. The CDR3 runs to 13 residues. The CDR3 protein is CASTTGENTEAFF. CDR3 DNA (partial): TGTGCCAGCACTACCGGGGAGAACACTGAA. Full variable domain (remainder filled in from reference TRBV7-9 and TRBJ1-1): DTGVSQNPRHKITKRGQNVTFRCDPISEHNRLYWYRQTLGQGPEFLTYFQNEAQLEKSRLLSDRFSAERPKGSFSTLEIQRTEQGDSAMYLCASTTGENTEAFFGQGTRLTVV.

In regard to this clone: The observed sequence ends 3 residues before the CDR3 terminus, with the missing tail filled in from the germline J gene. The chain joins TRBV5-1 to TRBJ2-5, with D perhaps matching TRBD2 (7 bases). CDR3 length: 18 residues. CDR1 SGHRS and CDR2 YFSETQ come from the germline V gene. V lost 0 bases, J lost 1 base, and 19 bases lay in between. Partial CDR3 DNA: TGCGCCAGCAGCTTGGGGGGTCGGGGGGCCAGCTCCCAAGAGACC. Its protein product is CASSLGGRGASSQET. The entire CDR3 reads CASSLGGRGASSQETQYF.

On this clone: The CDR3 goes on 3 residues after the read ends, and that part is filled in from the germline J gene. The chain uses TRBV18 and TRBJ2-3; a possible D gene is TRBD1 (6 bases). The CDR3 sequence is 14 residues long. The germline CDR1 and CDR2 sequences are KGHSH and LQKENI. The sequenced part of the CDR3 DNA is TGTGCCAGCTCCCCCCGGGACATAAAAGAGACG. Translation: CASSPRDIKET. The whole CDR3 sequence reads CASSPRDIKETQYF.

CDR3: CASGRDSLYGYTF. CDR3 bases read: TGTGCCAGCGGCCGGGACAGCCTCTATGGC. This chain joins TRBV27 and TRBJ1-2; 7 bases fit TRBD1. The CDR3 goes on 3 residues after the read ends, and that part is filled in from the germline J gene. V shed 8 bases, J shed 4 bases, and the junction held 7 bases outside the gene matches. CDR3 length: 13 amino acids. CDR1 is MNHEY, CDR2 SMNVEV, per germline (reference sequence).

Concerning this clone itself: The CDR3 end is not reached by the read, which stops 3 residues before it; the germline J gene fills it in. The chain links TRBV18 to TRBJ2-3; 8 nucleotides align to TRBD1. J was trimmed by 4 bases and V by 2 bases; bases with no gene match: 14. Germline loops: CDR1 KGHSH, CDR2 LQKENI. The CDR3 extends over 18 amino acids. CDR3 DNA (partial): TGTGCCAGCTCACCAGTCGGGCAGGGGGCGAGTCGAGCAGATACG. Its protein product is CASSPVGQGASRADT. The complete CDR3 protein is CASSPVGQGASRADTQYF.

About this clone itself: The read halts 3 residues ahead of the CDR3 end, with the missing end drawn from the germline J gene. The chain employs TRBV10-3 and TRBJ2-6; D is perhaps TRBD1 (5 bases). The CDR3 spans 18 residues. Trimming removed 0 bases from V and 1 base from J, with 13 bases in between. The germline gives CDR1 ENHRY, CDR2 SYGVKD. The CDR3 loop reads CAISESLPTGSGANVLTF. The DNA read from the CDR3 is TGTGCCATCAGTGAGTCCCTTCCCACAGGATCTGGGGCCAACGTC.

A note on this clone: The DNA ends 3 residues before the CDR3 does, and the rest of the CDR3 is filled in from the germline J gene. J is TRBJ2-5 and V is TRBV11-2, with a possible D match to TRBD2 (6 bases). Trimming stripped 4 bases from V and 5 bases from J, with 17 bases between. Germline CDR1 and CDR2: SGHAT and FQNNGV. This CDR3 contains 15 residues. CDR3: CASSWSTSPLETQYF. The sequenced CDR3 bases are TGTGCCAGCAGCTGGTCTACTAGCCCACTGGAGACC.

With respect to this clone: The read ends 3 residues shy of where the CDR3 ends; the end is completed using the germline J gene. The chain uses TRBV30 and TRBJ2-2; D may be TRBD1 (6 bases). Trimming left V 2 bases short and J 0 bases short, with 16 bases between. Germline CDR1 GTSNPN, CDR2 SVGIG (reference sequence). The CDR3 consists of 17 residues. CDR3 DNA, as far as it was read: TGTGCCTGGAGTTCAGGGGCACTTTCCCCGAACACCGGGGAG. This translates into CAWSSGALSPNTGE. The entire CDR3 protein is CAWSSGALSPNTGELFF.

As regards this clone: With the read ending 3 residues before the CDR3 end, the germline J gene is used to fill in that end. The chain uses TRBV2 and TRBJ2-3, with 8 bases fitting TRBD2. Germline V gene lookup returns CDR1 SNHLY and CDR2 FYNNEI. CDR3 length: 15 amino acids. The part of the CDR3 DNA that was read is TGTGCCACTCCTTCGGGTGCGGGGGGCCGTAAGACG. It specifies CATPSGAGGRKT. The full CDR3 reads CATPSGAGGRKTQYF.

The CDR3 sequence: CATGTSGNNEQFF. CDR3 bases read: TGTGCCACGGGGACTAGCGGGAACAATGAG. V is TRBV19 and J is TRBJ2-1; 13 bases fit TRBD2. The CDR3 goes on 3 residues after the read ends, and that part is filled in from the germline J gene. Germline V gives CDR1 LNHDA, CDR2 SQIVND (reference sequence). This CDR3 contains 13 residues. V was pared by 10 bases and J by 5 bases, with 2 bases of the junction left unmatched.

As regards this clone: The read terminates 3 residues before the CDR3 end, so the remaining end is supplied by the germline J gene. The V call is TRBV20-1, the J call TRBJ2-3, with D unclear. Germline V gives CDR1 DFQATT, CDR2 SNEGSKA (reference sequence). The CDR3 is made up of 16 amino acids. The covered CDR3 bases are TGCAGTGCTAGAGACGAACCACAATATAGCAATCAGCCG. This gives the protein CSARDEPQYSNQP. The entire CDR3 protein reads CSARDEPQYSNQPQYF.

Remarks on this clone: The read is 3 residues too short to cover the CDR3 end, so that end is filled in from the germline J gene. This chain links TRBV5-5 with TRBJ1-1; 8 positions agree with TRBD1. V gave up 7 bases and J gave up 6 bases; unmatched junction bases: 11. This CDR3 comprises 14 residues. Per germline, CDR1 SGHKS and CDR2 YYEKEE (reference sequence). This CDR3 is CASGQTGVSPEAFF. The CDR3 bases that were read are TGTGCCAGCGGACAGACAGGGGTAAGTCCTGAA.

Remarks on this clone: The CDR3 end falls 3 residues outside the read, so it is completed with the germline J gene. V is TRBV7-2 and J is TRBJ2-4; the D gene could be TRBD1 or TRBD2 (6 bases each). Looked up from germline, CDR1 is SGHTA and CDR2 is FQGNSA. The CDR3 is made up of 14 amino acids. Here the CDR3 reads CASSKQQGGYGQYF. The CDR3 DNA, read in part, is TGTGCCAGCAGCAAACAACAGGGAGGCTATGGT.